The 14 T cell receptor beta chains below all came from one sample that was sequenced in a study of blood T cell repertoires in COVID-19 (dated by TCRdb to about 2020). The library was prepared using the immunoSEQ multiplex PCR assay. Imported from immuneACCESS, the table was reduced by TCRdb to in-frame sequences with V and J called. These copies leave out some clones; in studies compared against another copy, an unresolved V gene accounts for under half, and the cause of the remainder is not known. For this sample the table gives approximately 300,000 clones, of which roughly nine tenths were detected only once. Roughly a tenth of the sample is in the top ten clones. Sequencing used PBMCs or T cells enriched from blood (not recorded which). All receptors come from a woman in her 30s who had recovered from COVID-19.

This clone was observed a single time. This CDR3 is CASTGLAGGRNTQYF. CDR3 sequence (DNA): TGTGCCAGCACGGGACTAGCGGGAGGGAGGAATACGCAGTATTTT. This chain links TRBV6-4 with TRBJ2-3; TRBD2 agrees at 16 bases. The J segment lost 7 bases and the V segment lost 7 bases, leaving 5 bases of the junction unmatched. There are 15 residues in the CDR3. Germline-derived CDR1 and CDR2 are MRHNA and SNTAGT.

This clone appeared a single time. The rearrangement links TRBV27 to TRBJ1-1, with D maybe TRBD1 (6 bases). The CDR3 loop spans 14 amino acids. The germline CDR1 and CDR2 sequences are MNHEY and SMNVEV (reference sequence). The ends were cut back, 5 bases at V and 4 bases at J, with 14 bases in the middle. The DNA of the CDR3 is TGTGCCAGCAGTGCGAGGGGGATCGGCACTGAAGCTTTCTTT. It is translated as CASSARGIGTEAFF.

This clone was detected once. The junction and the germline gene differ at one end; a read error may be behind it. The gene calls are TRBV6-1 and TRBJ2-1; D is undetermined. The germline V gene encodes CDR1 MNHNS and CDR2 SASEGT. The CDR3 contains 14 residues. The CDR3 is CASSEIIMTARPVF. DNA for the CDR3: TGTGCCAGCAGTGAAATCATAATGACTGCCCGCCCCGTCTTC.

This chain connects TRBV3-1 (or the pseudogene TRBV3-2) to TRBJ1-1; no clear D. V shed 5 bases and J shed 1 base, with 11 bases lying between them. Germline V CDR1 and CDR2: LGHDT, YNNKEL (reference sequence). The CDR3 loop spans 14 amino acids. CDR3 DNA sequence: TGTGCCAGCAGCTCAGAAGCAGGGAACACTGAAGCTTTCTTT. Translating it yields CASSSEAGNTEAFF.

The chain carries TRBV5-1 and TRBJ2-7; 7 nucleotides align to TRBD2. The CDR3 sequence is 14 residues long. Germline V gives CDR1 SGHRS, CDR2 YFSETQ. Trimming cost V 6 bases and J 5 bases; bases outside gene matches: 11. This CDR3 reads CASKRGSGLHEQYF. CDR3 in DNA: TGCGCCAGCAAGCGGGGTTCGGGGTTACACGAGCAGTACTTC. Combining the CDR3 with reference TRBV5-1 and TRBJ2-7 gives the whole variable domain KAGVTQTPRYLIKTRGQQVTLSCSPISGHRSVSWYQQTPGQGLQFLFEYFSETQRNKGNFPGRFSGRQFSNSRSEMNVSTLELGDSALYLCASKRGSGLHEQYFGPGTRLTVT.

This clone was recorded a few times. The chain couples TRBV10-3 to TRBJ1-4, with TRBD1 matching over 7 bases. V lost 0 bases and J lost 2; bases outside the gene matches: 3. This CDR3 is built from 16 residues. Germline V CDR1 and CDR2: ENHRY, SYGVKD. Written as DNA, the CDR3 is TGTGCCATCAGTGAGTCGAGAGGGGGCACTAATGAAAAACTGTTTTTT. It specifies CAISESRGGTNEKLFF.

The chain has TRBV7-2 and TRBJ2-5; no reliable D call. V was pared by 6 bases and J by 2 bases, with 13 bases between. There are 14 residues in the CDR3. Germline V gene data show CDR1 as SGHTA and CDR2 as FQGNSA. The CDR3 here is CASSRRRRQETQYF. CDR3 DNA sequence: TGTGCCAGCAGTCGGCGTCGGCGGCAAGAGACCCAGTACTTC. The full variable domain, its missing parts supplied by reference TRBV7-2 and TRBJ2-5, is GAGVSQSPSNKVTEKGKDVELRCDPISGHTALYWYRQSLGQGLEFLIYFQGNSAPDKSGLPSDRFSAERTGGSVSTLTIQRTQQEDSAVYLCASSRRRRQETQYFGPGTRLLVL.

The J gene is TRBJ2-2, the V gene TRBV12-3 or TRBV12-4; no firm D call. The V and J ends lost 3 bases and 3 bases respectively, with 5 bases between them. The CDR3 is 13 residues long. Here the CDR3 reads CASSFLYTGELFF. In nucleotides, the CDR3 is TGTGCCAGCAGTTTTCTCTACACCGGGGAGCTGTTTTTT.

This clone has a single count. The chain has TRBV5-4 and TRBJ2-3; D remains unclear. Deletions cut 0 bases from V and 2 bases from J, with 13 bases between. Germline CDR1 and CDR2: SGHNT and YYREEE (reference sequence). The CDR3 has 16 residues. The CDR3 region has the DNA TGTGCCAGCAGCTTGGGATATCTGGGCTACACAGATACGCAGTATTTT. The encoded protein is CASSLGYLGYTDTQYF.

The V gene is TRBV27, the J gene TRBJ2-1, with 10 bases aligning to TRBD2. After removal of 5 bases from V and 4 bases from J, the junction contained 8 bases not matched to a gene. The length of the CDR3 is 16 residues. Germline CDR1 MNHEY, CDR2 SMNVEV (reference sequence). The CDR3 DNA is TGTGCCAGCAGTCTTAGCGGGAGGCCCCCTTACAATGAGCAGTTCTTC. Translation gives CASSLSGRPPYNEQFF.

This clone was seen ten or more times. The genes are TRBV5-4 and TRBJ2-7; TRBD1 matches 9 bases. This CDR3 is built from 14 residues. Germline CDR1 reads SGHNT; CDR2 reads YYREEE (reference sequence). V was pared by 4 bases and J by 2 bases, with 4 bases of the junction left unmatched. The CDR3 region is CASSQGQGAYEQYF. For the CDR3, the DNA is TGTGCCAGCAGCCAGGGACAGGGTGCCTACGAGCAGTACTTC.

The chain is built from TRBV9 and TRBJ2-2; 7 bases map to TRBD1. Losses at the gene ends were 4 bases for V and 3 bases for J; bases not matched to a gene: 6. The CDR3 length is 15 residues. Per germline, CDR1 SGDLS and CDR2 YYNGEE. CDR3 protein: CASSFEGQYTGELFF. Written as DNA, the CDR3 is TGTGCCAGCAGCTTTGAGGGACAGTACACCGGGGAGCTGTTTTTT.

This rearrangement joins TRBV28 to TRBJ1-5, with D tentatively TRBD1 (6 bases). This CDR3 region has 15 residues. Germline CDR1 and CDR2: MDHEN and SYDVKM. V was clipped by 10 bases and J by 5 bases, with 21 bases between them. In DNA, the CDR3 is TGTGCCACCCATCGGGGGGGGCGCAGGGATCAGCCCCAGCATTTT. It encodes CATHRGGRRDQPQHF.

This clone appeared a single time. The chain carries TRBV7-8 and TRBJ2-5; D not resolved. CDR1 and CDR2 (germline): SGHVS, FQNEAQ. The CDR3 has 16 amino acids. V shed 1 base and J shed 1 base, with 13 bases lying between them. CDR3 sequence: CASSLGRRLAQETQYF. The CDR3 DNA is TGTGCCAGCAGCTTAGGCCGACGACTCGCCCAAGAGACCCAGTACTTC.